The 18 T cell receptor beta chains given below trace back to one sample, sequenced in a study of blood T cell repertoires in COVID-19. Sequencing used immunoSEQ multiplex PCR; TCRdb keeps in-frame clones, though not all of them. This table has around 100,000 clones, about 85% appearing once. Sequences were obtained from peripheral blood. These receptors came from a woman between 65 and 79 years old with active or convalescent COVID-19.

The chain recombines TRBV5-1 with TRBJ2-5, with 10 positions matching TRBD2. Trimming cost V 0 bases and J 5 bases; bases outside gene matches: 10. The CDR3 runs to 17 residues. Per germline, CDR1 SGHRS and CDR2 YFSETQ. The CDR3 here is CASSLGRLAGAGETQYF. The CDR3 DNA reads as TGCGCCAGCAGCTTGGGTCGGCTAGCGGGGGCCGGGGAGACCCAGTACTTC. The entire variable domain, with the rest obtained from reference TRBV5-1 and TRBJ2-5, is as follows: KAGVTQTPRYLIKTRGQQVTLSCSPISGHRSVSWYQQTPGQGLQFLFEYFSETQRNKGNFPGRFSGRQFSNSRSEMNVSTLELGDSALYLCASSLGRLAGAGETQYFGPGTRLLVL.

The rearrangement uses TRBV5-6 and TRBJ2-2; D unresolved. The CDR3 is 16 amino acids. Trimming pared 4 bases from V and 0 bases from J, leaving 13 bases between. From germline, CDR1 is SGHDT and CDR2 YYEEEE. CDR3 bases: TGTGCCAGCAGCCCGCTTGCTATCTCGAACACCGGGGAGCTGTTTTTT. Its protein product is CASSPLAISNTGELFF.

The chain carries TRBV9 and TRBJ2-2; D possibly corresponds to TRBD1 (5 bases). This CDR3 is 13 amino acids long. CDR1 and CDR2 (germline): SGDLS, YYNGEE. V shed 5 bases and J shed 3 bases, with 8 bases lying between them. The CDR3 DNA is TGTGCCAGCAGAAGGGGCGACACCGGGGAGCTGTTTTTT. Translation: CASRRGDTGELFF. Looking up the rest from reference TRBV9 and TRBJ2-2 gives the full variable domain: DSGVTQTPKHLITATGQRVTLRCSPRSGDLSVYWYQQSLDQGLQFLIQYYNGEERAKGNILERFSAQQFPDLHSELNLSSLELGDSALYFCASRRGDTGELFFGEGSRLTVL.

The CDR3 here is CASSNYNQPQHF. The CDR3 DNA follows: TGTGCCAGTAGTAACTACAATCAGCCCCAGCATTTT. The rearrangement links TRBV19 to TRBJ1-5; D gene ambiguous. The V end was cut by 4 bases, the J end by 3 bases, with 4 bases between. The CDR3 is made up of 12 amino acids. CDR1 is LNHDA and CDR2 is SQIVND in the germline V gene (reference sequence).

CDR3 residues: CASSQAGTVNTEAFF. CDR3 sequence (DNA): TGTGCCAGCTCTCAAGCGGGGACGGTGAACACTGAAGCTTTCTTT. The rearrangement joins TRBV19 to TRBJ1-1; TRBD1 is a possible D gene (5 bases). The CDR3 has 15 amino acids. The germline V gene encodes CDR1 LNHDA and CDR2 SQIVND (reference sequence). The V end lost 9 bases, the J end lost 0 bases, and 17 bases lay between the germline ends.

The CDR3 reads CASSFEGFVGGGETQYF. The CDR3 nucleotides are TGTGCCAGCAGCTTTGAGGGATTTGTCGGTGGGGGGGAGACCCAGTACTTC. The genes are TRBV7-9 and TRBJ2-5; tentative D call: TRBD2 (6 bases). This CDR3 comprises 17 residues. The germline V gene encodes CDR1 SEHNR and CDR2 FQNEAQ (reference sequence). V was cut by 3 bases and J by 5 bases, with 22 bases left in between.

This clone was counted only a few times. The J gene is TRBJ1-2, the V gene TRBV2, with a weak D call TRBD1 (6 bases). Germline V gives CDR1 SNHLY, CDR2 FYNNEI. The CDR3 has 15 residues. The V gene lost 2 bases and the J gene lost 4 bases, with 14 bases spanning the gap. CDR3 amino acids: CASSERDTPSYGYTF. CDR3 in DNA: TGTGCCAGCAGTGAACGGGACACCCCGTCCTATGGCTACACCTTC.

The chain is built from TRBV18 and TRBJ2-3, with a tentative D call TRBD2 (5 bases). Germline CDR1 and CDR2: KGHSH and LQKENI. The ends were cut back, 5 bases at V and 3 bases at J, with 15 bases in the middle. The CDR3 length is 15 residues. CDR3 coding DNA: TGTGCCAGCTCAGCGGATCCTAGAGGGACAGATACGCAGTATTTT. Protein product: CASSADPRGTDTQYF. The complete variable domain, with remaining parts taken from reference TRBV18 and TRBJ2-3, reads NAGVMQNPRHLVRRRGQEARLRCSPMKGHSHVYWYRQLPEEGLKFMVYLQKENIIDESGMPKERFSAEFPKEGPSILRIQQVVRGDSAAYFCASSADPRGTDTQYFGPGTRLTVL.

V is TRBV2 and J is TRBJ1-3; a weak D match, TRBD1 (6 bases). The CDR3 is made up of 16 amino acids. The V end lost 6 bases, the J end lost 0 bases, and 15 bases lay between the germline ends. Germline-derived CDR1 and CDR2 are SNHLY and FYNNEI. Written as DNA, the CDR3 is TGTGCCAGCAGCGCCGAAGGGGGGGCCTCTGGAAACACCATATATTTT. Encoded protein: CASSAEGGASGNTIYF.

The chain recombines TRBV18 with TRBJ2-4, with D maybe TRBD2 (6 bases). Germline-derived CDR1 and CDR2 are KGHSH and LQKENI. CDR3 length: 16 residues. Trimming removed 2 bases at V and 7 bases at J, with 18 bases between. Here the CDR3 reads CASSPSGDRTGNIQYF. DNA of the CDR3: TGTGCCAGCTCACCATCGGGGGACCGGACTGGCAACATTCAGTACTTC.

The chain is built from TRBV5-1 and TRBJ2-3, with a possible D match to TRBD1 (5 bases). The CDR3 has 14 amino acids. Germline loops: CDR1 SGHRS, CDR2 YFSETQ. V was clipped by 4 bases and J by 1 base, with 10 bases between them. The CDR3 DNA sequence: TGCGCCAGCAGCCTCGGCAGGGGCACAGATACGCAGTATTTT. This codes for CASSLGRGTDTQYF.

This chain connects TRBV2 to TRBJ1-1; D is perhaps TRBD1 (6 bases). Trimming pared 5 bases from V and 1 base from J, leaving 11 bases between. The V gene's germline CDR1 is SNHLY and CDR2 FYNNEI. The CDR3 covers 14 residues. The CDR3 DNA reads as TGTGCCAGCAGTCGGGACACTGGGAACACTGAAGCTTTCTTT. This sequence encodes CASSRDTGNTEAFF.

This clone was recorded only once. CDR3 coding DNA: TGTGCCATCAGTGAGTCGACTCGACCGGGACAGGGGGTTTCTAACTATGGCTACACCTTC. Encoded protein: CAISESTRPGQGVSNYGYTF. The chain recombines TRBV10-3 with TRBJ1-2, with TRBD1 matching over 11 bases. This CDR3 is 20 amino acids long. V gave up 0 bases and J gave up 0 bases; unmatched junction bases: 12. Germline CDR1 is ENHRY and CDR2 is SYGVKD.

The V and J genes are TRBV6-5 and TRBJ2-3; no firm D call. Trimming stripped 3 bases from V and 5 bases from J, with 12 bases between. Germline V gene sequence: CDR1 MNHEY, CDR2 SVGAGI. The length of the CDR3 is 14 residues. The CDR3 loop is CASSYRNPGDTQYF. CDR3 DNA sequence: TGTGCCAGCAGTTATCGAAATCCCGGAGATACGCAGTATTTT.

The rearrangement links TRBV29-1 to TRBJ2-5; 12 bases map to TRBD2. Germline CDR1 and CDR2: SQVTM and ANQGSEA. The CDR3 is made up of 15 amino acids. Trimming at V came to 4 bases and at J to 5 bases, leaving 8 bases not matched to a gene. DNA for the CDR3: TGCAGCGTTGCCTTCTCGACTAGCGGGGGCGAGACCCAGTACTTC. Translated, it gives CSVAFSTSGGETQYF. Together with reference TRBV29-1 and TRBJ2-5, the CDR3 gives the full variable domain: SAVISQKPSRDICQRGTSLTIQCQVDSQVTMMFWYRQQPGQSLTLIATANQGSEATYESGFVIDKFPISRPNLTFSTLTVSNMSPEDSSIYLCSVAFSTSGGETQYFGPGTRLLVL.

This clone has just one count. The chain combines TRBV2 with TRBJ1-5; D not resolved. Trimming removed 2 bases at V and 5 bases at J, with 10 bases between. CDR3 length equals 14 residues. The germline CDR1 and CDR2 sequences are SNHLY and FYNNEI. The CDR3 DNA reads TGTGCCAGCAGTGAACTGGGCCCGGATCAGCCCCAGCATTTT. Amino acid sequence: CASSELGPDQPQHF.

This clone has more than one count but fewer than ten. CDR3 loop: CASSFKKGSGNTEAFF. In nucleotides, the CDR3 is TGTGCCAGCAGTTTTAAGAAGGGGTCGGGGAACACTGAAGCTTTCTTT. The J gene is TRBJ1-1, the V gene TRBV6-2 or TRBV6-3; TRBD1 might be the D (5 bases). The CDR3 sequence is 16 residues long. Germline CDR1 is MNHEY and CDR2 is SVGEGT. V was cut by 4 bases and J by 1 base, with 16 bases left in between.

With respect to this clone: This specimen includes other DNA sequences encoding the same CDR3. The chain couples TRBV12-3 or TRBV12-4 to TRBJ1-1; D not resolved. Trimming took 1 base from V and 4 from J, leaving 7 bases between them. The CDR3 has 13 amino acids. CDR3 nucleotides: TGTGCCAGCAGTTTAGGACAAGGCACTGAAGCTTTCTTT. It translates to CASSLGQGTEAFF.